Detailed here is one TCR beta chain. The data stem from a study of monozygotic twins with inflammatory bowel disease. No DNA is given; TCRdb re-called the 5' RACE reads and lists each CDR3 protein once. The repertoire table contains approximately 400,000 distinct CDR3 sequences. The CDR3 covers 14 residues. Germline CDR1 reads SGHVS; CDR2 reads FQNEAQ. V gene TRBV7-8 combines with J gene TRBJ1-3. The sequenced sample was blood. The TCR comes from a human donor with ulcerative colitis or Crohn's disease, or a healthy co-twin of an affected twin (not recorded which). CDR3 region: CASSLEGSGDTIYF.